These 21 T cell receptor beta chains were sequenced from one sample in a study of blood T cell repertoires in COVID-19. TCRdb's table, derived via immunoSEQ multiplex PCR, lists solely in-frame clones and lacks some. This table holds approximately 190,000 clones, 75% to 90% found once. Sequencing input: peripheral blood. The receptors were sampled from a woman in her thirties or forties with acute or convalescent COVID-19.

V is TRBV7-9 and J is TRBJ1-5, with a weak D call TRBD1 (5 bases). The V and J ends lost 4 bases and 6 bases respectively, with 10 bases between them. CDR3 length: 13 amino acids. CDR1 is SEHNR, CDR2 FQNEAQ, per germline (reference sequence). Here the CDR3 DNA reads TGTGCCAGCAGCTCCAGGGATCGTCAGCCCCAGCATTTT. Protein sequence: CASSSRDRQPQHF.

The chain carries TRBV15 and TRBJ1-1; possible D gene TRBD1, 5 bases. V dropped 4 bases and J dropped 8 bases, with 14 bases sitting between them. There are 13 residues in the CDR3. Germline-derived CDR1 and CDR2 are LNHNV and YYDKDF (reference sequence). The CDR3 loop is CATSMGLTAEAFF. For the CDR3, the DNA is TGTGCCACCAGCATGGGACTTACTGCAGAAGCTTTCTTT. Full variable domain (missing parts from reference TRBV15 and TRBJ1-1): DAMVIQNPRYQVTQFGKPVTLSCSQTLNHNVMYWYQQKSSQAPKLLFHYYDKDFNNEADTPDNFQSRRPNTSFCFLDIRSPGLGDTAMYLCATSMGLTAEAFFGQGTRLTVV.

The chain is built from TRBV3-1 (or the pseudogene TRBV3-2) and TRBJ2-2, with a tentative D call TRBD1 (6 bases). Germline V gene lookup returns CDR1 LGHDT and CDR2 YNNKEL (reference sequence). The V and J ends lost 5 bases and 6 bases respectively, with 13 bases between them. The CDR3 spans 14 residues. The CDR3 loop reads CASSDHSGAGELFF. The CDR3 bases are TGTGCCAGCAGCGACCACTCAGGGGCCGGGGAGCTGTTTTTT.

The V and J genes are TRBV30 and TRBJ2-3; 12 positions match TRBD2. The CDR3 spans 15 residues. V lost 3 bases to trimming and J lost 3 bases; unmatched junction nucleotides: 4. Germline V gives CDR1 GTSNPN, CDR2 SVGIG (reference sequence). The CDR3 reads CAWRELAGGTDTQYF. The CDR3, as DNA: TGTGCCTGGAGGGAACTAGCGGGGGGTACAGATACGCAGTATTTT.

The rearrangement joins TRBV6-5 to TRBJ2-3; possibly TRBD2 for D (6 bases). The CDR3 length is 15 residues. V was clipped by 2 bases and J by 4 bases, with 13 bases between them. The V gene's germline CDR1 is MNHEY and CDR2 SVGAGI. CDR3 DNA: TGTGCCAGCAGTTACGGGGCAGGGAGGCCAGATACGCAGTATTTT. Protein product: CASSYGAGRPDTQYF.

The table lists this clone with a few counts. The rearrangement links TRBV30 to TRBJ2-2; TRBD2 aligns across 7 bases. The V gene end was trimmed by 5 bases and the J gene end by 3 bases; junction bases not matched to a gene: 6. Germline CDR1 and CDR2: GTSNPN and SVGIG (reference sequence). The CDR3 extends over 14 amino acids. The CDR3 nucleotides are TGTGCCTGGTCTAGCGGACGGGACACCGGGGAGCTGTTTTTT. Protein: CAWSSGRDTGELFF.

The CDR3 DNA reads as TGTGCCAGTTCGACTAGCGGGAGAGAGACCCAGTACTTC. Translation: CASSTSGRETQYF. The rearrangement joins TRBV19 to TRBJ2-5, with 12 bases matching TRBD2. The CDR3 spans 13 residues. Germline CDR1 LNHDA, CDR2 SQIVND (reference sequence). J was trimmed by 4 bases and V by 8 bases; bases with no gene match: 2.

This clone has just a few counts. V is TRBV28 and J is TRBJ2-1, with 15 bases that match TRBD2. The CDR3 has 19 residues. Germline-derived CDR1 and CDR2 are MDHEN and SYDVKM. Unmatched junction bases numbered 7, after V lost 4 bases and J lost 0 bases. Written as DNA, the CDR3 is TGTGCCAGCAGTTGGGGACTAGCGGGAGGCCCCCGCTCCTACAATGAGCAGTTCTTC. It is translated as CASSWGLAGGPRSYNEQFF.

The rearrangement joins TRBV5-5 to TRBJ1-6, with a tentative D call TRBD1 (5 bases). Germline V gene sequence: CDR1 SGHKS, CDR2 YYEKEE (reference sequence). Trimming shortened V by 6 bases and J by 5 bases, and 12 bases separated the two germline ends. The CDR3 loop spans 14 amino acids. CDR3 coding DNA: TGTGCCAGCATCCCTCAGGGTAATAATTCACCCCTCCACTTT. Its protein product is CASIPQGNNSPLHF.

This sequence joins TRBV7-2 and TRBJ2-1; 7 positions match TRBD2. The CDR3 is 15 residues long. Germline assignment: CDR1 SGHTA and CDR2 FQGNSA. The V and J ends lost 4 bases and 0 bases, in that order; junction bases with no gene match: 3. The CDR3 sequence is CASSSGLNSYNEQFF. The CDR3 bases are TGTGCCAGCAGCTCGGGACTAAACTCCTACAATGAGCAGTTCTTC.

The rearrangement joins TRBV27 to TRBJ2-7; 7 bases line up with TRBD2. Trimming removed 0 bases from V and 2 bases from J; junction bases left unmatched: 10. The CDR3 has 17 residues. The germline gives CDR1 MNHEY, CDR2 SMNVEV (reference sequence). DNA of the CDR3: TGTGCCAGCAGTTTATCCAAGCCTGGGGGGGTTGCCTACGAGCAGTACTTC. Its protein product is CASSLSKPGGVAYEQYF.

The CDR3 DNA sequence: TGTGCCAGCAGCCTCGGCTACGAGCAGTACTTC. It encodes CASSLGYEQYF. The chain is built from TRBV5-4 and TRBJ2-7; no firm D call. CDR1 SGHNT and CDR2 YYREEE come from the germline V gene (reference sequence). The CDR3 is 11 residues long. V dropped 4 bases and J dropped 3 bases, with 5 bases sitting between them.

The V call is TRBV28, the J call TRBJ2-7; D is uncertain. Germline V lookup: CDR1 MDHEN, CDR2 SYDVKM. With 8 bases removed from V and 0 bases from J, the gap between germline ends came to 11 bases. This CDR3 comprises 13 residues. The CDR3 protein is CASVERSSYEQYF. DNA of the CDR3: TGTGCCAGCGTCGAGAGGAGCTCCTACGAGCAGTACTTC.

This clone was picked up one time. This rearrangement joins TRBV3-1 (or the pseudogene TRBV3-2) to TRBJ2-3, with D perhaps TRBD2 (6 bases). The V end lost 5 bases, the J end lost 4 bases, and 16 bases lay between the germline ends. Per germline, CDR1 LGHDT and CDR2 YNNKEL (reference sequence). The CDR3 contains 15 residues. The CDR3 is CASSRRDFSPDTQYF. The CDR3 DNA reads TGTGCCAGCAGCAGGCGGGACTTTTCGCCAGATACGCAGTATTTT.

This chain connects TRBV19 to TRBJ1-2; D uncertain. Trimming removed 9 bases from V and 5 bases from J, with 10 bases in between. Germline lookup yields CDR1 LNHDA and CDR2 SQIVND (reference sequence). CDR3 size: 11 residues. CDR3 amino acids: CASRSGYGYTF. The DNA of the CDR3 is TGTGCCAGCCGGAGTGGGTATGGCTACACCTTC.

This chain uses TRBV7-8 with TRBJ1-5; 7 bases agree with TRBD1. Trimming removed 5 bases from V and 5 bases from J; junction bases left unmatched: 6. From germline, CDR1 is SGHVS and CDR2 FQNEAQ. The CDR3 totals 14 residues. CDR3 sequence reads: CASSVTGTDQPQHF. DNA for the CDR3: TGTGCCAGCAGCGTGACAGGGACGGATCAGCCCCAGCATTTT. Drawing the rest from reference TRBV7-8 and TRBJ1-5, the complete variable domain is GAGVSQSPRYKVAKRGQDVALRCDPISGHVSLFWYQQALGQGPEFLTYFQNEAQLDKSGLPSDRFFAERPEGSVSTLKIQRTQQEDSAVYLCASSVTGTDQPQHFGDGTRLSIL.

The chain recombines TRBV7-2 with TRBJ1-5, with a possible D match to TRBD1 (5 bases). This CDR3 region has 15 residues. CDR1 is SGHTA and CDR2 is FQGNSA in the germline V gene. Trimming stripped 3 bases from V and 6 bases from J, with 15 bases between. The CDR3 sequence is CASSFLGGDSQPQHF. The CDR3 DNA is TGTGCCAGCAGCTTTTTGGGGGGGGATTCTCAGCCCCAGCATTTT.

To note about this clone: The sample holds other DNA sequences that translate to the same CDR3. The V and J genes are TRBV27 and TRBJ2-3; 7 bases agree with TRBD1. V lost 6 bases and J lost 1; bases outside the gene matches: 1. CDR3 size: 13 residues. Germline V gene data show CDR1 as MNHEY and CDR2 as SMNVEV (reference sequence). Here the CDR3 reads CASSGQGTDTQYF. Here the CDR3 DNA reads TGTGCCAGCAGCGGACAGGGCACAGATACGCAGTATTTT.

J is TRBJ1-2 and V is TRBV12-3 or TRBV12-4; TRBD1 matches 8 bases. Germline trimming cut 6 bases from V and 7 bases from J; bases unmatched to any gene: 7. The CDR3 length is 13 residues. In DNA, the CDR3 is TGTGCCAGCAGCCCCACAGGGGGTATTGGCTACACCTTC. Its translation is CASSPTGGIGYTF.

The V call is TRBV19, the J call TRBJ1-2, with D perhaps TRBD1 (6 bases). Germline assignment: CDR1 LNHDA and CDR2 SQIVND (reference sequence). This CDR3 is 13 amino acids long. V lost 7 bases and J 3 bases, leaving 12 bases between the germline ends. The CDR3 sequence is CASTLDRYYGYTF. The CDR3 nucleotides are TGTGCCAGTACCTTGGACAGATACTATGGCTACACCTTC.

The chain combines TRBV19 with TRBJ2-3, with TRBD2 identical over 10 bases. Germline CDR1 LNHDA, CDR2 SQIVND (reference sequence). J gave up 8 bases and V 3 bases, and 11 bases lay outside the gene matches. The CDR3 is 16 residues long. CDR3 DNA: TGTGCCAGTAGTATCTCGCTCAGCGGGGGGGCAGGTACGCAGTATTTT. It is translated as CASSISLSGGAGTQYF.